The 17 T cell receptor beta chains listed next were all sequenced from one sample in a study of OX40 agonist ivuxolimab in advanced cancers. Measured with immunoSEQ multiplex PCR; TCRdb has only the in-frame clones, and not every one. The sample lists about 100,000 clones; approximately 90% were seen once. This specimen was CD4+ or CD8+ T cells sorted from blood, taken in a trial of the OX40 agonist ivuxolimab. The receptors derive from an adult with an advanced solid tumor such as melanoma, head and neck, liver or kidney cancer.

The V and J genes are TRBV19 and TRBJ2-7; TRBD1 or TRBD2 may be the D gene (5 bases each). This CDR3 is 15 amino acids long. V lost 2 bases and J lost 0, with 11 bases in between. The germline gives CDR1 LNHDA, CDR2 SQIVND (reference sequence). The CDR3 here is CASSISGTSSYEQYF. For the CDR3, the DNA is TGTGCCAGTAGTATATCAGGGACGAGCTCCTACGAGCAGTACTTC. Combining the CDR3 with reference TRBV19 and TRBJ2-7 gives the whole variable domain DGGITQSPKYLFRKEGQNVTLSCEQNLNHDAMYWYRQDPGQGLRLIYYSQIVNDFQKGDIAEGYSVSREKKESFPLTVTSAQKNPTAFYLCASSISGTSSYEQYFGPGTRLTVT.

CDR3 nucleotides: TGTGCCAGTAGTCCAATGACAGGTAGGGAGGATGGCTACACCTTC. It specifies CASSPMTGREDGYTF. The rearrangement joins TRBV19 to TRBJ1-2; D perhaps matches TRBD1 (6 bases). From germline, CDR1 is LNHDA and CDR2 SQIVND (reference sequence). The CDR3 loop spans 15 amino acids. V lost 5 bases and J 6 bases, leaving 19 bases between the germline ends.

This chain connects TRBV2 to TRBJ2-7, with 7 positions matching TRBD1. Germline assignment: CDR1 SNHLY and CDR2 FYNNEI. The CDR3 length is 14 residues. V shed 6 bases and J 6 bases; nucleotides not matched to a gene: 11. CDR3 DNA: TGTGCCAGCAGGGCGACAGGGAGTCACGTCGAGCAGTACTTC. Translating gives CASRATGSHVEQYF.

The chain is built from TRBV6-5 and TRBJ2-4; weak D call: TRBD2 (5 bases). The germline V gene encodes CDR1 MNHEY and CDR2 SVGAGI. CDR3 length: 13 residues. Trimming cost V 5 bases and J 9 bases, with 14 bases left between them. CDR3 coding DNA: TGTGCCAGCAGTGCCTCTGATCGGGGCATTCAGTACTTC. Translated, it gives CASSASDRGIQYF.

This clone was counted a single time. The rearrangement uses TRBV5-3 and TRBJ2-1; TRBD2 matches at 11 bases. TRBV5-3 is marked as an open reading frame, function uncertain. The trim removed 4 bases at V and 0 bases at J, leaving 9 bases unmatched. The CDR3 totals 18 residues. The CDR3 DNA is TGTGCCAGAAGCCCGACTAGCGGGGTATTAAGCTCCTACAATGAGCAGTTCTTC. Residues: CARSPTSGVLSSYNEQFF.

V is TRBV28 and J is TRBJ1-2; TRBD1 is a possible D gene (5 bases). The V gene lost 5 bases and the J gene lost 3 bases, with 19 bases spanning the gap. The CDR3 covers 16 residues. Germline CDR1 and CDR2: MDHEN and SYDVKM. CDR3 nucleotides: TGTGCCAGCAGTACTATGGGGACGATCTTCGACTATGGCTACACCTTC. Amino acid sequence: CASSTMGTIFDYGYTF.

This clone was picked up one time. The chain joins TRBV6-1 to TRBJ2-2; 7 bases are a match to TRBD1. J was trimmed by 1 base and V by 0 bases; bases with no gene match: 2. Germline assignment: CDR1 MNHNS and CDR2 SASEGT. This CDR3 has 16 residues. The CDR3 loop is CASSEARTGNTGELFF. The CDR3 coding sequence is TGTGCCAGCAGTGAAGCTCGGACAGGGAACACCGGGGAGCTGTTTTTT.

The chain links TRBV7-3 to TRBJ2-1, with TRBD1 matching over 10 bases. Germline V gene sequence: CDR1 SGHTA, CDR2 FQGTGA. CDR3 size: 15 residues. V lost 4 bases, J lost 4 bases, and 4 bases stayed unmatched. The CDR3 DNA sequence: TGTGCCAGCAGCTCTCCGGGACAGGGGTACAATGAGCAGTTCTTC. It codes for CASSSPGQGYNEQFF.

This rearrangement joins TRBV28 to TRBJ1-1; D might be TRBD1 (5 bases). V was shortened by 6 bases and J by 4 bases, with 18 bases between the two germline ends. CDR1 MDHEN and CDR2 SYDVKM come from the germline V gene. This CDR3 has 15 residues. CDR3 region: CASSPGDGKGTEAFF. In DNA, the CDR3 is TGTGCCAGCAGCCCCGGGGACGGTAAGGGCACTGAAGCTTTCTTT.

The chain couples TRBV5-1 to TRBJ1-3; 10 nucleotides match TRBD1. Trimming took 4 bases from V and 0 from J; bases not matched to a gene: 1. The CDR3 consists of 15 residues. Germline V CDR1 and CDR2: SGHRS, YFSETQ. CDR3 DNA sequence: TGCGCCAGCAGCCGGACAGGGGGCTCTGGAAACACCATATATTTT. Amino acid sequence: CASSRTGGSGNTIYF.

This rearrangement joins TRBV7-3 to TRBJ2-5; D is undetermined. The CDR3 runs to 14 residues. From germline, CDR1 is SGHTA and CDR2 FQGTGA. Trimming took off 5 bases at V and 1 base at J, with 11 bases between the two ends. The CDR3 reads CASSPGWTQETQYF. The CDR3 DNA is TGTGCCAGCAGCCCCGGCTGGACCCAAGAGACCCAGTACTTC.

This clone is a singleton in its sample. CDR3 DNA: TGCAGTGCATGGGCCGTGGTGGCCCAGTACTTC. Its translation: CSAWAVVAQYF. This chain connects TRBV20-1 to TRBJ2-5; D gene uncertain. V lost 6 bases and J lost 9, with 14 bases in between. The CDR3 is 11 amino acids. Looked up from germline, CDR1 is DFQATT and CDR2 is SNEGSKA (reference sequence).

The chain combines TRBV6-5 with TRBJ1-2, with D perhaps TRBD1 (5 bases). The length of the CDR3 is 13 residues. Germline V gene sequence: CDR1 MNHEY, CDR2 SVGAGI. V lost 2 bases and J lost 4, with 8 bases in between. The CDR3 region is CASSYGGSYGYTF. Written as DNA, the CDR3 is TGTGCCAGCAGTTACGGGGGGTCCTATGGCTACACCTTC.

The table lists this clone with a few counts. The gene calls are TRBV28 and TRBJ1-1; 9 bases are a match to TRBD1. Germline-derived CDR1 and CDR2 are MDHEN and SYDVKM. This CDR3 is built from 16 residues. V lost 2 bases to trimming and J lost 0 bases; unmatched junction nucleotides: 4. The CDR3 region has the DNA TGTGCCAGCAGTTTAGGGACAGGGACCTTGAACACTGAAGCTTTCTTT. It is translated as CASSLGTGTLNTEAFF.

This chain links TRBV5-4 with TRBJ2-1; TRBD2 agrees at 11 bases. V was clipped by 7 bases and J by 11 bases; unmatched bases: 23. CDR1 is SGHNT, CDR2 YYREEE, per germline (reference sequence). This CDR3 is built from 18 residues. The CDR3 sequence is CASSEGTSGFIPTMKQFF. DNA of the CDR3: TGTGCCAGCTCCGAGGGGACTAGCGGATTTATTCCTACAATGAAGCAGTTCTTC.

The gene calls are TRBV7-8 and TRBJ1-4, with TRBD1 as a possible D gene (5 bases). Germline values: CDR1 SGHVS, CDR2 FQNEAQ. V gave up 5 bases and J gave up 8 bases, with 18 bases separating them. The CDR3 runs 15 residues. The CDR3 here is CASSLRQRRGEKLFF. The CDR3 DNA reads TGTGCCAGCAGCCTCCGACAGAGACGAGGGGAAAAACTGTTTTTT.

V and J are TRBV19 and TRBJ1-1; D call uncertain. There are 16 residues in the CDR3. Germline loops: CDR1 LNHDA, CDR2 SQIVND (reference sequence). Trimming shortened V by 7 bases and J by 0 bases, and 18 bases separated the two germline ends. The CDR3 DNA reads as TGTGCCAGTACCCTGGGGAGCGCGGGGATGAACACTGAAGCTTTCTTT. It encodes CASTLGSAGMNTEAFF.